The entry that follows covers one T cell receptor (beta chain) sequence. Its antigen remains unidentified. Only in-frame clones appear in the TCRdb table, and some are missing; sequencing was by immunoSEQ multiplex PCR. The table has approximately 23,000 clones, about four fifths seen once. The CDR3 is made up of 14 amino acids. CDR1 and CDR2 (germline): KGHSH, LQKENI. Trimming removed 2 bases from V and 4 bases from J; junction bases left unmatched: 5. The source of the sample is a study of neoadjuvant nivolumab and ipilimumab in lung cancer. Points from the study as a whole: Blood richness before therapy tracked richness in tumors resected after neoadjuvant therapy.

The sample in question was peripheral blood, obtained before neoadjuvant nivolumab, alone or with ipilimumab. This chain connects TRBV18 to TRBJ2-7; 7 bases line up with TRBD1. The sequence was collected from an adult with non-small cell lung cancer. Here the CDR3 reads CASSPGTGDYEQYF. The CDR3 nucleotides read TGTGCCAGCTCACCAGGCACAGGGGATTACGAGCAGTACTTC.